Below are 25 T cell receptor beta chains sequenced from a single sample in a study of Graves' ophthalmopathy and Graves' hyperthyroidism. RNA transcripts provided the template for amplifying TCR beta CDR3 regions. An initial RT-PCR round employing HTBI primers preceded a second-round multiplex PCR. Using its own MiXCR run on the multiplex PCR reads, TCRdb lists one record per CDR3 protein. The table has roughly 410,000 distinct CDR3 sequences, 15% seen once. The sequenced sample consisted of peripheral blood. All receptors come from a woman younger than 30 with stable Graves' hyperthyroidism.

In its sample, this clonotype was seen many times. The V call is TRBV7-2, the J call TRBJ1-1; TRBD1 is a possible D gene (5 bases). Trimming took 0 bases from V and 0 from J, leaving 11 bases between them. Germline V CDR1 and CDR2: SGHTA, FQGNSA. The CDR3 has 16 residues. DNA for the CDR3: TGTGCCAGCAGCTTAGCAGGGGCGCGCATGAACACTGAAGCTTTCTTT. Residues: CASSLAGARMNTEAFF.

This clonotype was picked up many times. This sequence joins TRBV14 and TRBJ1-1; D call uncertain. Germline V gives CDR1 SGHDN, CDR2 FVKESK. Trimming stripped 0 bases from V and 4 bases from J, with 9 bases between. CDR3 length: 14 amino acids. CDR3 nucleotide sequence: TGTGCCAGCAGCCAAGAGCTTCGGGGCACTGAAGCTTTCTTT. It specifies CASSQELRGTEAFF.

This clonotype was counted many times. The V call is TRBV6-1, the J call TRBJ2-5; 9 nucleotides align to TRBD1. This CDR3 is built from 17 residues. The J segment lost 5 bases and the V segment lost 7 bases, leaving 17 bases of the junction unmatched. Germline V gene data show CDR1 as MNHNS and CDR2 as SASEGT. CDR3 amino acids: CASKMNRGLRVDETQYF. The CDR3 nucleotides read TGTGCCAGCAAAATGAACAGGGGGCTAAGGGTCGACGAGACCCAGTACTTC.

This clonotype showed up just a few times. A much bigger clone sits one base away, suggesting this may be a read error. The V gene is TRBV7-8, the J gene TRBJ2-2; weak D call: TRBD1 (6 bases). Germline-derived CDR1 and CDR2 are SGHVS and FQNEAQ. This CDR3 contains 15 residues. CDR3 in amino acids: CASSLQGINTGELCF. CDR3 DNA sequence: TGTGCCAGCAGCTTACAGGGGATAAACACCGGGGAGCTGTGTTTT.

There are a few counts of this clonotype. This chain links TRBV4-2 with TRBJ2-7; D is possibly TRBD2 (6 bases). Germline-derived CDR1 and CDR2 are LGHNA and YNFKEQ. This CDR3 has 16 residues. Trimming cost V 3 bases and J 8 bases, with 23 bases left between them. For the CDR3, the DNA is TGTGCCAGCAGCCAGGGCCTCGGGGAGGCGTATCGTAAGCAGTACTTC. Protein sequence: CASSQGLGEAYRKQYF.

This clonotype was seen at least ten times. The rearrangement uses TRBV15 and TRBJ1-2; the match to TRBD1 covers 10 bases. The CDR3 extends over 17 amino acids. Germline CDR1 and CDR2: LNHNV and YYDKDF (reference sequence). Losses at the gene ends were 3 bases for V and 3 bases for J; bases not matched to a gene: 10. The CDR3 reads CATSRGQGTFDYYGYTF. CDR3 in DNA: TGTGCCACCAGCAGGGGACAGGGGACTTTCGATTACTATGGCTACACCTTC.

In its sample, this clonotype was seen many times. The chain joins TRBV29-1 to TRBJ2-3; D gene unclear. Trimming left V 5 bases short and J 4 bases short, with 10 bases between. Germline V lookup: CDR1 SQVTM, CDR2 ANQGSEA. The CDR3 length is 12 residues. CDR3 residues: CSVRVGPDTQYF. CDR3 nucleotides: TGCAGCGTTCGTGTCGGGCCAGATACGCAGTATTTT.

Many counts were recorded for this clonotype. The J gene is TRBJ1-5, the V gene TRBV27, with D perhaps TRBD1 (5 bases). The CDR3 spans 13 residues. CDR1 and CDR2 (germline): MNHEY, SMNVEV (reference sequence). V lost 5 bases and J 7 bases, leaving 12 bases between the germline ends. The DNA for the CDR3 is TGTGCCAGCAGTATTCAGGGAAGGCAGCCCCAGCATTTT. Encoded protein: CASSIQGRQPQHF.

This clonotype was counted ten times or more. V usage is TRBV12-3 or TRBV12-4 and J usage is TRBJ1-2; TRBD1 agrees at 11 bases. Trimming at V came to 5 bases and at J to 9 bases, leaving 11 bases not matched to a gene. The length of the CDR3 is 15 residues. The CDR3 nucleotides are TGTGCCAGCAGTCTACCCGGGACAGGGGGAAAGAGCTACACCTTC. Its translation is CASSLPGTGGKSYTF.

At least ten counts were recorded for this clonotype. The V gene is TRBV19, the J gene TRBJ2-5; TRBD1 or TRBD2 may be the D gene (6 bases each). The V end lost 2 bases, the J end lost 4 bases, and 11 bases lay between the germline ends. Germline CDR1 reads LNHDA; CDR2 reads SQIVND (reference sequence). This CDR3 spans 14 amino acids. CDR3 DNA: TGTGCCAGTAGTATATTTGGGGGGCGAGAGACCCAGTACTTC. It translates to CASSIFGGRETQYF.

This clonotype has at least ten counts. The chain recombines TRBV5-1 with TRBJ1-1, with 8 bases identical to TRBD1. The V gene end was trimmed by 7 bases and the J gene end by 4 bases; junction bases not matched to a gene: 9. Per the germline V gene, CDR1 is SGHRS and CDR2 is YFSETQ. The CDR3 runs to 14 residues. The CDR3 DNA sequence: TGCGCCAGCGCGCAGGGGGCTTGGGGCACTGAAGCTTTCTTT. Amino acids: CASAQGAWGTEAFF.

The V and J genes are TRBV5-1 and TRBJ2-7, with 7 bases lining up with TRBD2. The CDR3 totals 15 residues. V trimming: 0 bases; J trimming: 3 bases; junction bases outside the gene matches: 6. Per the germline V gene, CDR1 is SGHRS and CDR2 is YFSETQ. Here the CDR3 reads CASSLGLADIYEQYF. CDR3 bases: TGCGCCAGCAGCTTGGGCCTAGCGGACATCTACGAGCAGTACTTC. Drawing the rest from reference TRBV5-1 and TRBJ2-7, the complete variable domain is KAGVTQTPRYLIKTRGQQVTLSCSPISGHRSVSWYQQTPGQGLQFLFEYFSETQRNKGNFPGRFSGRQFSNSRSEMNVSTLELGDSALYLCASSLGLADIYEQYFGPGTRLTVT.

As concerns this clonotype: It may be a read error: a sequence one base away is much more abundant. For the CDR3, the DNA is TGTGCCAGCAGCCGGCACAGGGATAGAGAGACTGAAGCTTTCTTT. Encoded protein: CASSRHRDRETEAFF. This chain uses TRBV14 with TRBJ1-1; tentative D call: TRBD1 (6 bases). CDR1 is SGHDN, CDR2 FVKESK, per germline. This CDR3 is 15 amino acids long. Trimming stripped 4 bases from V and 5 bases from J, with 17 bases between. The entire variable domain, with the rest obtained from reference TRBV14 and TRBJ1-1, is as follows: EAGVTQFPSHSVIEKGQTVTLRCDPISGHDNLYWYRRVMGKEIKFLLHFVKESKQDESGMPNNRFLAERTGGTYSTLKVQPAELEDSGVYFCASSRHRDRETEAFFGQGTRLTVV.

This clonotype appeared many times. V and J are TRBV7-2 and TRBJ1-5; possible D gene TRBD1, 6 bases. CDR1 is SGHTA, CDR2 FQGNSA, per germline. The V end was cut by 1 base, the J end by 3 bases, with 10 bases between. This CDR3 spans 15 amino acids. In nucleotides, the CDR3 is TGTGCCAGCAGCTTAGGCAGGGGAAACAATCAGCCCCAGCATTTT. This encodes CASSLGRGNNQPQHF.

The chain carries TRBV29-1 and TRBJ2-1; no clear D. Deletions cut 8 bases from V and 2 bases from J, with 13 bases between. Germline lookup yields CDR1 SQVTM and CDR2 ANQGSEA. This CDR3 is built from 13 residues. The CDR3 DNA follows: TGCAGCACCGAGGCCGGGCCCTACAATGAGCAGTTCTTC. Its translation is CSTEAGPYNEQFF.

As to this clonotype: A read error may be the cause here, since a much bigger clone is one base away. The CDR3 is CASSLWVRLETQDF. The CDR3 coding sequence is TGTGCCAGCAGCTTGTGGGTTCGATTGGAGACCCAGGACTTC. The chain is built from TRBV5-6 and TRBJ2-5; D is unresolved. This CDR3 has 14 amino acids. Germline V gene lookup returns CDR1 SGHDT and CDR2 YYEEEE.

This clonotype was counted at least ten times. The chain is built from TRBV7-6 and TRBJ2-5; perhaps TRBD2 as D (7 bases). The CDR3 totals 13 residues. Germline values: CDR1 SGHVS, CDR2 FNYEAQ. The V and J ends lost 1 base and 6 bases respectively, with 9 bases between them. The CDR3 DNA reads as TGTGCCAGCAGCTTAGTGGGGGGGCAGACCCAGTACTTC. It is translated as CASSLVGGQTQYF. Full variable domain (rest looked up from reference TRBV7-6 and TRBJ2-5): GAGVSQSPRYKVTKRGQDVALRCDPISGHVSLYWYRQALGQGPEFLTYFNYEAQQDKSGLPNDRFSAERPEGSISTLTIQRTEQRDSAMYRCASSLVGGQTQYFGPGTRLLVL.

This clonotype has a count of ten or more. This chain joins TRBV5-1 and TRBJ1-1, with a weak D call TRBD1 (5 bases). The ends were cut back, 5 bases at V and 6 bases at J, with 14 bases in the middle. Germline CDR1 SGHRS, CDR2 YFSETQ. This CDR3 has 13 amino acids. CDR3 loop: CASRRKGSPEAFF. The CDR3 nucleotides read TGCGCCAGCAGACGGAAGGGGTCCCCTGAAGCTTTCTTT.

Of note for this clonotype: Since the CDR3 does not end with the conserved phenylalanine or tryptophan, this likely comes from a read error. The V gene is TRBV12-3 or TRBV12-4, the J gene TRBJ1-5; D remains ambiguous. The CDR3 runs 16 residues. The CDR3 is CASSLVGPDSSQPQHY. CDR3 coding DNA: TGTGCCAGCAGTCTCGTGGGTCCCGATAGCAGTCAGCCCCAGCATTAT.

This clonotype showed up many times. The chain combines TRBV7-9 with TRBJ1-1; possible D gene TRBD1, 5 bases. Trimming left V 3 bases short and J 11 bases short, with 16 bases between. This CDR3 spans 13 amino acids. Germline lookup yields CDR1 SEHNR and CDR2 FQNEAQ (reference sequence). CDR3 loop: CASSFRDGRDAFF. CDR3 DNA: TGTGCCAGCAGCTTCCGGGACGGACGAGATGCTTTCTTT.

This clonotype was picked up many times. The chain combines TRBV6-2 or TRBV6-3 with TRBJ2-2, with D unclear. Between the trimmed V and J ends, which lost 4 bases and 6 bases, there was a span of 12 bases. CDR1 MNHEY and CDR2 SVGEGT come from the germline V gene. The CDR3 has 14 residues. CDR3 region: CASSSSTVSGELFF. The DNA for the CDR3 is TGTGCCAGCAGTTCCTCGACTGTCTCCGGGGAGCTGTTTTTT.

This clonotype has a count of ten or more. The genes are TRBV15 and TRBJ2-3; no clear D gene. The CDR3 extends over 14 amino acids. With 1 base removed from V and 0 bases from J, the gap between germline ends came to 5 bases. Germline CDR1 is LNHNV and CDR2 is YYDKDF (reference sequence). CDR3 nucleotide sequence: TGTGCCACCAGCAGAGTAAAGAGCACAGATACGCAGTATTTT. Residues: CATSRVKSTDTQYF.

In its sample, this clonotype was seen a few times. The chain recombines TRBV18 with TRBJ1-2; no clear D. The CDR3 has 14 amino acids. CDR1 and CDR2 from the germline V gene are KGHSH and LQKENI. V shed 0 bases and J shed 2 bases, with 7 bases lying between them. This CDR3 reads CASSPPTENYGYTF. CDR3 sequence (DNA): TGTGCCAGCTCACCACCCACAGAGAACTATGGCTACACCTTC.

The J gene is TRBJ1-2, the V gene TRBV6-1, with TRBD1 identical over 9 bases. V lost 6 bases and J lost 8; bases outside the gene matches: 13. The germline V gene encodes CDR1 MNHNS and CDR2 SASEGT. This CDR3 spans 15 amino acids. The CDR3 DNA follows: TGTGCCAGCAGCCAAGACGGAACAGGGGGCCGGGGCTACACCTTC. Its protein is CASSQDGTGGRGYTF.

This clonotype was observed a handful of times. The chain employs TRBV18 and TRBJ2-7; 8 bases match TRBD1. In germline, CDR1 is KGHSH, CDR2 LQKENI. V was pared by 3 bases and J by 5 bases, with 6 bases of the junction left unmatched. The CDR3 spans 14 residues. CDR3 sequence (DNA): TGTGCCAGCTCACCCGGGCAGGGGGCCCACGAGCAGTACTTC. This sequence encodes CASSPGQGAHEQYF. Filled out from reference TRBV18 and TRBJ2-7, the complete variable domain reads NAGVMQNPRHLVRRRGQEARLRCSPMKGHSHVYWYRQLPEEGLKFMVYLQKENIIDESGMPKERFSAEFPKEGPSILRIQQVVRGDSAAYFCASSPGQGAHEQYFGPGTRLTVT.